These T cell receptor beta chains were read from a single sample in a study of chemoradiotherapy in HPV16-positive cancers. Assay used: immunoSEQ multiplex PCR; TCRdb lists only in-frame clones, some missing. The sample includes around 8,300 clones, 87% of them seen just once. The sample here was blood, taken from a patient who underwent chemoradiotherapy. Every receptor here comes from a human donor with HPV-associated anogenital cancer. CDR3s leave out the opening cysteine and the closing phenylalanine or tryptophan. The order of the fields is V gene, J gene, CDR3 protein.

TRBV29-1	TRBJ1-2	SVAPGQANNWGAGYT
TRBV19	TRBJ1-1	ASSTLRENTEAF
TRBV10-3	TRBJ2-6	AIKEASGANVLT
TRBV14	TRBJ2-5	ASSQDRKTQY
TRBV30	TRBJ2-3	ACRSGGALDTQY
TRBV4-1	TRBJ1-1	ASSQASGLNTEAF
TRBV5-4	TRBJ1-6	ASSSGQWNSPLH
TRBV5-8	TRBJ1-4	ASSFRQGARMREKLF
TRBV5-1	TRBJ2-3	ASSLLVGRSTDTQY
TRBV5-1	TRBJ2-2	ASSLTLRGTGELF
TRBV6-5	TRBJ1-1	ASLGDRLGAF
TRBV5-4	TRBJ1-2	ASSPGWLWDANYGYT
TRBV6-5	TRBJ1-2	ATRSRTGDGYT
TRBV7-7	TRBJ2-3	ASSLDGGADTQY
TRBV19	TRBJ1-6	ASSIVGTGNNSPLH
TRBV2	TRBJ2-5	ASEGVAFLGETQY
TRBV7-9	TRBJ2-1	ASSLVKRNNEQF
TRBV6-1	TRBJ1-1	ASSEGWGAPSPEAF
TRBV19	TRBJ1-5	ASSIGGQGGNQPQH
TRBV15	TRBJ1-1	ATSTETGPAEAF
TRBV9	TRBJ1-4	ASSVGSPNEKLF
TRBV2	TRBJ2-2	ARSGLGITGELF
TRBV30	TRBJ2-3	AWTILDTQY
TRBV5-1	TRBJ1-2	ASSSEGALGYGYT
TRBV5-5	TRBJ1-6	ASSLTGVSSSPLH
TRBV6-1	TRBJ1-6	VVGVLNSPLH
TRBV7-2	TRBJ1-5	ASSLQPNQPQH
TRBV5-4	TRBJ2-1	ASSLLLNEQF
TRBV10-3	TRBJ2-2	AIFTGTGELF
TRBV7-2	TRBJ1-6	ASSLQGGSPLH
TRBV30	TRBJ1-1	AWSVGLGRTEAF
TRBV4-1	TRBJ2-2	ASSQDMAGAANTGELF